The 16 T cell receptor beta chains below all came from one sample that was sequenced in a study of identical twins. TCRdb analysed the 5' RACE reads with MiXCR anew, one entry per CDR3 protein. The data hold roughly 500,000 distinct CDR3 sequences, with around 20% observed a single time. This same sample was also part of a study on T cells expressing NK-cell markers.

Sequenced material: CD4+ T cells sorted from blood. The receptor set was obtained from a woman aged 18-30 years in good health.

V usage is TRBV12-3 or TRBV12-4 and J usage is TRBJ1-4; D unclear. Trimming removed 5 bases from V and 4 bases from J, with 11 bases in between. The CDR3 has 14 residues. CDR3: CASSGHESNEKLFF. CDR3 DNA sequence: TGTGCCAGCAGTGGCCACGAAAGTAATGAAAAACTGTTTTTT.

The chain employs TRBV20-1 and TRBJ2-7; 8 positions match TRBD2. The CDR3 is made up of 13 amino acids. Germline lookup yields CDR1 DFQATT and CDR2 SNEGSKA (reference sequence). After removal of 5 bases from V and 0 bases from J, the junction contained 3 bases not matched to a gene. The CDR3 coding sequence is TGCAGTGCTCGGAGCGGGAGCTCCTACGAGCAGTACTTC. Its translation: CSARSGSSYEQYF.

The V and J genes are TRBV6-1 and TRBJ1-2; D is perhaps TRBD1 (5 bases). From germline, CDR1 is MNHNS and CDR2 SASEGT. Trimming removed 7 bases at V and 4 bases at J, with 16 bases between. The CDR3 covers 14 residues. This chain's CDR3 is CASTPGEGTYGYTF. The CDR3 nucleotides are TGTGCCAGCACCCCGGGGGAAGGAACCTATGGCTACACCTTC.

The chain combines TRBV28 with TRBJ2-6, with D perhaps TRBD1 (5 bases). Deletions cut 3 bases from V and 0 bases from J, with 12 bases between. The CDR3 covers 17 residues. CDR1 is MDHEN, CDR2 SYDVKM, per germline. The CDR3 DNA is TGTGCCAGCAGTTTTTCCCGAAGGGGCTCTGGGGCCAACGTCCTGACTTTC. Translated: CASSFSRRGSGANVLTF. Looking up the rest from reference TRBV28 and TRBJ2-6 gives the full variable domain: DVKVTQSSRYLVKRTGEKVFLECVQDMDHENMFWYRQDPGLGLRLIYFSYDVKMKEKGDIPEGYSVSREKKERFSLILESASTNQTSMYLCASSFSRRGSGANVLTFGAGSRLTVL.

This clonotype was detected ten times or more. The genes are TRBV3-1 and TRBJ1-4, with D possibly TRBD1 on 5 matching bases. V was cut by 2 bases and J by 6 bases, with 13 bases left in between. The germline CDR1 and CDR2 sequences are LGHDT and YNNKEL (reference sequence). CDR3 length: 15 residues. CDR3 bases: TGTGCCAGCAGCCAATGGGGCCGAGGAGATGAAAAACTGTTTTTT. As protein: CASSQWGRGDEKLFF.

This clonotype was counted ten times or more. This chain uses TRBV6-5 with TRBJ1-1; 7 positions match TRBD1. CDR1 and CDR2 (germline): MNHEY, SVGAGI. The ends lost 7 bases at V and 5 bases at J; junction bases unmatched: 1. CDR3 length: 11 amino acids. In DNA form, the CDR3 reads TGTGCCAGCACCAGGGGGACTGAAGCTTTCTTT. Translating gives CASTRGTEAFF.

In its sample, this clonotype was seen a few times. V and J are TRBV6-5 and TRBJ2-7; maybe TRBD2 (5 bases). Trimming removed 2 bases at V and 5 bases at J, with 13 bases between. Germline lookup yields CDR1 MNHEY and CDR2 SVGAGI. The CDR3 spans 14 residues. CDR3 sequence reads: CASSYGSGFDEQYF. The CDR3 nucleotides are TGTGCCAGCAGTTACGGGAGTGGGTTTGACGAGCAGTACTTC.

The chain uses TRBV7-2 and TRBJ1-1; 8 positions match TRBD1. V lost 1 base to trimming and J lost 10 bases; unmatched junction nucleotides: 8. The CDR3 spans 14 residues. Germline CDR1 is SGHTA and CDR2 is FQGNSA. CDR3: CASSLGQGALVAFF. The CDR3 DNA reads TGTGCCAGCAGCTTAGGGCAGGGGGCTCTGGTAGCTTTCTTT.

This clonotype showed up many times. The J gene is TRBJ2-1, the V gene TRBV20-1, with D hard to call. This CDR3 comprises 15 residues. Trimming removed 4 bases from V and 9 bases from J, with 22 bases in between. In germline, CDR1 is DFQATT, CDR2 SNEGSKA (reference sequence). The CDR3 spells CSATSFKGPRIEQFF. The CDR3 DNA reads as TGCAGTGCTACGTCCTTTAAAGGACCGAGGATTGAGCAGTTCTTC.

This clonotype was detected a few times. The gene calls are TRBV12-3 or TRBV12-4 and TRBJ2-2, with TRBD1 as a possible D gene (5 bases). Trimming shortened V by 4 bases and J by 5 bases, and 8 bases separated the two germline ends. The CDR3 is 13 residues long. The CDR3 coding sequence is TGTGCCAGCAGTTCGTACAGGACCGGGGAGCTGTTTTTT. This sequence encodes CASSSYRTGELFF.

This clonotype has just a few counts. The chain joins TRBV6-5 to TRBJ1-4; D may be TRBD1 (5 bases). Trimming removed 0 bases from V and 5 bases from J, with 7 bases in between. The germline V gene has CDR1 MNHEY and CDR2 SVGAGI. The CDR3 totals 14 residues. CDR3 nucleotide sequence: TGTGCCAGCAGTTACTCGGCAGGGAATGAAAAACTGTTTTTT. Protein: CASSYSAGNEKLFF.

The V gene is TRBV18, the J gene TRBJ2-1; D may be TRBD1 (6 bases). The V and J ends lost 6 bases and 5 bases respectively, with 11 bases between them. This CDR3 region has 13 residues. The germline CDR1 and CDR2 sequences are KGHSH and LQKENI. This CDR3 reads CASSTGGHNEQFF. CDR3 sequence (DNA): TGTGCCAGCTCGACAGGCGGGCACAATGAGCAGTTCTTC.

This clonotype was seen many times. The J gene is TRBJ1-5, the V gene TRBV12-3 or TRBV12-4; D perhaps matches TRBD1 (5 bases). CDR3 size: 14 residues. V lost 3 bases and J lost 4, with 10 bases in between. In DNA, the CDR3 is TGTGCCAGCAGTTTGTCCAGGGCTAATCAGCCCCAGCATTTT. Protein product: CASSLSRANQPQHF.

In its sample, this clonotype was seen many times. The chain carries TRBV5-1 and TRBJ2-7; no clear D gene. The CDR3 has 11 amino acids. V lost 1 base and J lost 2, with 1 base in between. CDR1 SGHRS and CDR2 YFSETQ come from the germline V gene. CDR3 nucleotide sequence: TGCGCCAGCAGCTTGCCCTACGAGCAGTACTTC. It is translated as CASSLPYEQYF. Complete variable domain (other parts from reference TRBV5-1 and TRBJ2-7): KAGVTQTPRYLIKTRGQQVTLSCSPISGHRSVSWYQQTPGQGLQFLFEYFSETQRNKGNFPGRFSGRQFSNSRSEMNVSTLELGDSALYLCASSLPYEQYFGPGTRLTVT.

This clonotype was counted between two and nine times. This chain uses TRBV7-9 with TRBJ1-6; D not resolved. Trimming removed 8 bases at V and 0 bases at J, with 14 bases between. The CDR3 loop spans 16 amino acids. Germline V CDR1 and CDR2: SEHNR, FQNEAQ (reference sequence). This CDR3 is CASYTAFSSYNSPLHF. The CDR3 DNA is TGTGCCAGCTATACAGCCTTTAGCTCCTATAATTCACCCCTCCACTTT.

This clonotype was recorded at least ten times. The chain employs TRBV5-1 and TRBJ2-5; D is unclear. Trimming took off 0 bases at V and 0 bases at J, with 0 bases between the two ends. Germline lookup yields CDR1 SGHRS and CDR2 YFSETQ. The CDR3 loop spans 12 amino acids. Here the CDR3 DNA reads TGCGCCAGCAGCTTGGACCAAGAGACCCAGTACTTC. This sequence encodes CASSLDQETQYF.